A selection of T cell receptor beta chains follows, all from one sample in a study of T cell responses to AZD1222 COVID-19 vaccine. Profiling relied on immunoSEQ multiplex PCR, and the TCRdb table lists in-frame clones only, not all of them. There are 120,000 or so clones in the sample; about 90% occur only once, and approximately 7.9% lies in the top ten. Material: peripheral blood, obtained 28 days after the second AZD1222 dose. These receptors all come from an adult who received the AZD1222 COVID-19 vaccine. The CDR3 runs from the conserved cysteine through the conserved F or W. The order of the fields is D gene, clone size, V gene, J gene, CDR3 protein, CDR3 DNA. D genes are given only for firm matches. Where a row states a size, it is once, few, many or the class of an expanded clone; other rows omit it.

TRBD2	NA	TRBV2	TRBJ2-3	CASRRGLAGSTDTQYF	TGTGCCAGCAGGAGAGGCCTAGCGGGGAGCACAGATACGCAGTATTTT
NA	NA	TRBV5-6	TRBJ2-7	CASRSRYGGSYEQYF	TGTGCCAGCCGATCGCGGTATGGGGGTAGCTACGAGCAGTACTTC
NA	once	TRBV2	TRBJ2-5	CASRLSLLTDYQETQYF	TGTGCCAGCAGGCTGTCCCTTTTGACAGATTACCAAGAGACCCAGTACTTC
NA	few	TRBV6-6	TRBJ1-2	CASSYSKGNYGYTF	TGTGCCAGCAGTTACTCGAAGGGTAACTATGGCTACACCTTC
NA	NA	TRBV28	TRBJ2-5	CASSFGGRETQYF	TGTGCCAGCAGTTTTGGGGGGAGGGAGACCCAGTACTTC
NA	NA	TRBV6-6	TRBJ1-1	CASSYLRNTEAFF	TGTGCCAGCAGTTATTTGAGGAACACTGAAGCTTTCTTT
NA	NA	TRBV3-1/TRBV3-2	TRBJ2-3	CASSQNLASSTDTQYF	TGTGCCAGCAGCCAAAATTTAGCCTCTAGCACAGATACGCAGTATTTT
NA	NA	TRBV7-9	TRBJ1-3	CASSWDAGDTIYF	TGTGCCAGCAGCTGGGACGCTGGGGACACCATATATTTT
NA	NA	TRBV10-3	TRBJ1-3	CASAAGAGNTIYF	TGTGCCTCTGCAGCGGGAGCTGGAAACACCATATATTTT
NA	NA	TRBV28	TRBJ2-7	CASSLSPLGWVQYF	TGTGCCAGCAGTTTATCTCCCCTCGGGTGGGTGCAGTACTTC
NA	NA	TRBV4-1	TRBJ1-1	CASSSRGPLNTEAFF	TGCGCCAGCAGCTCTCGGGGACCCTTGAACACTGAAGCTTTCTTT
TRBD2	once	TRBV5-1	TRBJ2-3	CASSRGTSGSTDTQYF	TGCGCCAGCAGCAGGGGGACTAGCGGGAGCACAGATACGCAGTATTTT
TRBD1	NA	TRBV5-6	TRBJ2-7	CASSFKFRGRANEQYF	TGTGCCAGCAGCTTCAAGTTCAGGGGGCGCGCCAACGAGCAGTACTTC
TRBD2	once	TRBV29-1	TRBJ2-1	CSVEGTSGRAEQFF	TGCAGCGTTGAAGGGACTAGCGGGAGGGCCGAGCAGTTCTTC
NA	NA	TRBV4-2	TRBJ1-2	CASSDSGASGEGYTF	TGTGCCAGCAGCGACTCAGGGGCATCGGGCGAAGGCTACACCTTC
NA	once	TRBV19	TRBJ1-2	CASSIGMYYGYTF	TGTGCCAGTAGTATAGGGATGTACTATGGCTACACCTTC
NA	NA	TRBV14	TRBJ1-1	CASSQKGSVNTEAFF	TGTGCCAGCAGCCAAAAGGGGTCCGTAAACACTGAAGCTTTCTTT
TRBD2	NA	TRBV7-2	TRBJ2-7	CASSYTGGDEQYF	TGTGCCAGCAGCTATACGGGAGGGGACGAGCAGTACTTC
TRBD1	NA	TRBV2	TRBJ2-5	CASTMGQQETQYF	TGTGCCAGCACCATGGGACAGCAAGAGACCCAGTACTTC
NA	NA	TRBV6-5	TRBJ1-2	CASSYAGAYGYTF	TGTGCCAGCAGTTACGCGGGGGCCTATGGCTACACCTTC
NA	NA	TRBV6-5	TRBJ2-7	CASIAGGSTRQYF	TGTGCCAGCATCGCAGGAGGGAGTACGAGGCAGTACTTC
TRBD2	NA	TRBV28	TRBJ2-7	CASSPRTSGRAAEQYF	TGTGCCAGCAGTCCCCGGACTAGCGGGAGGGCCGCTGAGCAGTACTTC
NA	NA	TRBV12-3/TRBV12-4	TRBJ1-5	CASNRRENQPQHF	TGTGCCAGCAATCGACGGGAGAATCAGCCCCAGCATTTT
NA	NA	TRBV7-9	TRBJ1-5	CAHCRTDNYSNQPQHF	TGTGCCCATTGTAGGACTGACAATTATAGCAATCAGCCCCAGCATTTT
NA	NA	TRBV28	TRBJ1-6	CASSFSQSPLHF	TGTGCCAGCAGTTTTTCCCAATCACCCCTCCACTTT
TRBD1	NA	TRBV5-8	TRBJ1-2	CASRRQGTGKAYGYTF	TGTGCCAGCAGAAGACAGGGAACAGGGAAAGCCTATGGCTACACCTTC
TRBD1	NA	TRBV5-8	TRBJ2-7	CAGAQGDKYEQYF	TGTGCCGGGGCGCAGGGGGACAAATACGAGCAGTACTTC
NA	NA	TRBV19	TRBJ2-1	CASSSTEVWVNEQFF	TGTGCCAGTAGTAGCACGGAGGTATGGGTCAATGAGCAGTTCTTC
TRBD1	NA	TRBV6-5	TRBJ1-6	CASSWGQGNSPLHF	TGTGCCAGCAGTTGGGGACAGGGGAATTCACCCCTCCACTTT
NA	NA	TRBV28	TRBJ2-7	CAIQGGGGPYEQYF	TGTGCCATCCAGGGCGGCGGAGGCCCCTACGAGCAGTACTTC
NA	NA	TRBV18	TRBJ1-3	CASSPIAGSTGNTIYF	TGTGCCAGCTCACCTATTGCGGGGAGTACCGGAAACACCATATATTTT
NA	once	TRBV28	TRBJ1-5	CASSLAAMQPQHF	TGTGCCAGCAGTTTGGCGGCGATGCAGCCCCAGCATTTT
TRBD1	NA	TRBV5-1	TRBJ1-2	CASSLDPQTGLNYGYTF	TGCGCCAGCAGCTTGGACCCCCAGACAGGGCTGAACTATGGCTACACCTTC